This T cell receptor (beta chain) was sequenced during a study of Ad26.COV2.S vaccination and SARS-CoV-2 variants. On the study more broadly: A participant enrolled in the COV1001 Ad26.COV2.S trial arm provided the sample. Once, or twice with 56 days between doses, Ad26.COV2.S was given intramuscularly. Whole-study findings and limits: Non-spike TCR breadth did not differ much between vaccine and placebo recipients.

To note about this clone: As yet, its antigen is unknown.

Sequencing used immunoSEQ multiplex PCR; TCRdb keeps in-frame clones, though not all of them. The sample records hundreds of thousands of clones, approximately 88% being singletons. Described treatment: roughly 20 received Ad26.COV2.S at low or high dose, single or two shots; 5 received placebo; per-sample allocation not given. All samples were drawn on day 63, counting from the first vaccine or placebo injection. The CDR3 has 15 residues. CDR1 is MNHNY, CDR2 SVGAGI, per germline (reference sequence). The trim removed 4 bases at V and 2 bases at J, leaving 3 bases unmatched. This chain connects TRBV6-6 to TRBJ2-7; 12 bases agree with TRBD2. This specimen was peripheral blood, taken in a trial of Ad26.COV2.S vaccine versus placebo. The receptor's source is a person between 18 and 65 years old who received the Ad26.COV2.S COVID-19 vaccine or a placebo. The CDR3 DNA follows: TGTGCCAGCAGTTTCCGGACTAGCGGGACCTACGAGCAGTACTTC. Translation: CASSFRTSGTYEQYF.